A single sample is the source of the 12 T cell receptor beta chains below, sequenced in a study of CD8 T cells in ankylosing spondylitis (dated by TCRdb to 2015 to 2018). These receptors' antigens are unknown. Libraries were constructed by 5' RACE. Reads for this sample came from an Illumina HiSeq 2500. The public reads were quality trimmed at Q25 with fastp and then assembled into clones with MiXCR by TCRdb, keeping productive beta chains. Duplicate CDR3 protein sequences are folded into a single record with the most common DNA and genes. The sample table lists 220,000 or so distinct CDR3 sequences, about 16% of them with a count of one. About 39% of the sample belongs to the ten largest clones. Overall study outcomes, separate from this receptor: A TCR beta motif made up of several highly homologous amino acid variants appeared to be characteristic of blood from ankylosing spondylitis patients.

Input material: blood, either unsorted or a sorted T cell fraction (not recorded which). These receptors were taken from a male donor with ankylosing spondylitis.

This clonotype was counted a few times. This sequence joins TRBV20-1 and TRBJ1-4; D perhaps matches TRBD1 (5 bases). The CDR3 is 16 residues long. The germline gives CDR1 DFQATT, CDR2 SNEGSKA (reference sequence). V was clipped by 5 bases and J by 3 bases, with 19 bases between them. The CDR3 reads CSASGTDPAANEKLFF. DNA for the CDR3: TGCAGTGCTTCCGGGACTGACCCCGCTGCTAATGAAAAACTGTTTTTT.

Only a few counts were recorded for this clonotype. This chain joins TRBV20-1 and TRBJ2-7; 10 positions match TRBD1. CDR1 is DFQATT, CDR2 SNEGSKA, per germline (reference sequence). The trim removed 5 bases at V and 3 bases at J, leaving 4 bases unmatched. The CDR3 totals 13 residues. CDR3: CSAWDRGSYEQYF. CDR3 DNA sequence: TGCAGTGCTTGGGACAGGGGAAGCTACGAGCAGTACTTC.

The chain combines TRBV15 with TRBJ2-7, with TRBD2 matching over 8 bases. With V trimmed by 7 bases and J by 4 bases, 18 bases remained unmatched. The CDR3 is 17 amino acids. CDR1 is LNHNV, CDR2 YYDKDF, per germline (reference sequence). The CDR3 spells CATNKSRPAGGGYEQYF. The CDR3 DNA reads TGTGCCACCAATAAATCCCGGCCGGCGGGGGGCGGGTACGAGCAGTACTTC.

The chain is built from TRBV5-1 and TRBJ2-3; D unresolved. CDR1 and CDR2 from the germline V gene are SGHRS and YFSETQ. The CDR3 is 15 residues long. The V and J ends lost 1 base and 4 bases respectively, with 13 bases between them. The chain's CDR3 is CASSLRQGFADTQYF. The DNA for the CDR3 is TGCGCCAGCAGCTTGCGACAAGGGTTCGCAGATACGCAGTATTTT.

V gene TRBV27 combines with J gene TRBJ2-5; 7 bases agree with TRBD2. J was trimmed by 5 bases and V by 2 bases; bases with no gene match: 11. Germline V gene lookup returns CDR1 MNHEY and CDR2 SMNVEV (reference sequence). This CDR3 is built from 16 residues. The DNA for the CDR3 is TGTGCCAGCAGTTTAAGGCTGGGACTACTTGGGGAGACCCAGTACTTC. The encoded protein is CASSLRLGLLGETQYF.

The chain carries TRBV11-3 and TRBJ2-5; 7 bases match TRBD1. CDR3 length: 13 residues. V gave up 5 bases and J gave up 2 bases; unmatched junction bases: 2. Germline values: CDR1 SGHNT, CDR2 YENEEA. The CDR3 protein is CASSHRGQETQYF. The CDR3 DNA reads as TGTGCCAGCAGCCACAGGGGACAAGAGACCCAGTACTTC.

The sample holds a few counts of this clonotype. The genes are TRBV10-3 and TRBJ2-2; D is perhaps TRBD2 (6 bases). Germline V lookup: CDR1 ENHRY, CDR2 SYGVKD. This CDR3 spans 16 amino acids. Trimming removed 3 bases at V and 4 bases at J, with 15 bases between. CDR3 DNA: TGTGCCATCAGTGATTTGGAGGGAGCGCCCACCGGGGAGCTGTTTTTT. Its translation is CAISDLEGAPTGELFF.

Ten or more counts support this clonotype. CDR3 in amino acids: CASSPRARAPYNEQFF. CDR3 sequence (DNA): TGTGCCAGCAGCCCGAGAGCGCGGGCGCCCTACAATGAGCAGTTCTTC. The rearrangement joins TRBV2 to TRBJ2-1, with D possibly being TRBD2 (5 bases). CDR3 length equals 16 residues. CDR1 and CDR2 from the germline V gene are SNHLY and FYNNEI. V shed 6 bases and J shed 2 bases, with 17 bases lying between them.

The chain carries TRBV14 and TRBJ1-1; perhaps TRBD1 as D (5 bases). The germline gives CDR1 SGHDN, CDR2 FVKESK. CDR3 length: 15 residues. Trimming removed 5 bases at V and 0 bases at J, with 13 bases between. The CDR3 DNA reads as TGTGCCAGCAGCACAATCCCAGGGTTGAACACTGAAGCTTTCTTT. Translating gives CASSTIPGLNTEAFF. The variable domain in full, with the rest retrieved from reference TRBV14 and TRBJ1-1, is EAGVTQFPSHSVIEKGQTVTLRCDPISGHDNLYWYRRVMGKEIKFLLHFVKESKQDESGMPNNRFLAERTGGTYSTLKVQPAELEDSGVYFCASSTIPGLNTEAFFGQGTRLTVV.

This CDR3 is CASSLTFGRGKLAGNTDTQYF. CDR3 sequence (DNA): TGTGCCAGCAGCTTAACGTTTGGTCGGGGCAAACTAGCGGGGAACACAGATACGCAGTATTTT. The chain joins TRBV7-3 to TRBJ2-3; 10 bases align to TRBD2. The CDR3 loop spans 21 amino acids. Germline lookup yields CDR1 SGHTA and CDR2 FQGTGA. The trim removed 0 bases at V and 2 bases at J, leaving 17 bases unmatched.

The sample holds a few counts of this clonotype. This chain uses TRBV9 with TRBJ2-3, with no clear D. The V end lost 0 bases, the J end lost 2 bases, and 10 bases lay between the germline ends. Germline values: CDR1 SGDLS, CDR2 YYNGEE. The length of the CDR3 is 15 residues. The CDR3 loop reads CASSVEGSSTDTQYF. CDR3 bases: TGTGCCAGCAGCGTAGAGGGCTCCTCCACAGATACGCAGTATTTT.

This sequence joins TRBV11-2 and TRBJ2-1; D possibly matches TRBD1 or TRBD2 (5 bases each). V lost 6 bases, J lost 5 bases, and 17 bases lay in between. The V gene's germline CDR1 is SGHAT and CDR2 FQNNGV. The CDR3 loop spans 15 amino acids. This CDR3 reads CASRNYGTPHNEQFF. The DNA of the CDR3 is TGTGCCAGCAGAAATTACGGGACCCCGCACAATGAGCAGTTCTTC. The full variable domain, its missing parts supplied by reference TRBV11-2 and TRBJ2-1, is EAGVAQSPRYKIIEKRQSVAFWCNPISGHATLYWYQQILGQGPKLLIQFQNNGVVDDSQLPKDRFSAERLKGVDSTLKIQPAKLEDSAVYLCASRNYGTPHNEQFFGPGTRLTVL.